What follows are 21 T cell receptor beta chains derived from one specimen sequenced in a study of cytotoxic CD8 clonotypes in ibrutinib-treated CLL. The assay was immunoSEQ multiplex PCR, and TCRdb's table has in-frame clones only and misses some. Of some 150,000 clones listed, around 80% are singletons. The sequencing used PBMCs, collected after 36 months of ibrutinib treatment. Every receptor here comes from a human donor with chronic lymphocytic leukemia.

This CDR3 reads CASSDPGVREWQPQHF. CDR3 nucleotide sequence: TGTGCCAGCAGTGACCCAGGTGTCCGTGAATGGCAGCCCCAGCATTTT. The chain couples TRBV6-1 to TRBJ1-5; D unclear. V shed 3 bases and J shed 7 bases, with 19 bases lying between them. CDR3 length: 16 amino acids. CDR1 is MNHNS and CDR2 is SASEGT in the germline V gene.

The chain carries TRBV4-1 and TRBJ2-7; D is undetermined. Trimming took off 6 bases at V and 3 bases at J, with 12 bases between the two ends. Germline CDR1 MGHRA, CDR2 YSYEKL. The CDR3 runs to 13 residues. The CDR3 DNA reads TGCGCCAGCAGTTTTACAGAGATCTACGAGCAGTACTTC. Amino acids: CASSFTEIYEQYF.

V and J are TRBV19 and TRBJ1-5; no clear D gene. The CDR3 is made up of 14 amino acids. The germline V gene has CDR1 LNHDA and CDR2 SQIVND (reference sequence). Trimming cost V 9 bases and J 3 bases, with 15 bases left between them. CDR3 protein: CASTRTEVNQPQHF. CDR3 in DNA: TGTGCCAGCACCCGTACAGAAGTCAATCAGCCCCAGCATTTT. Together with reference TRBV19 and TRBJ1-5, the CDR3 gives the full variable domain: DGGITQSPKYLFRKEGQNVTLSCEQNLNHDAMYWYRQDPGQGLRLIYYSQIVNDFQKGDIAEGYSVSREKKESFPLTVTSAQKNPTAFYLCASTRTEVNQPQHFGDGTRLSIL.

This clone was counted a few times. The gene calls are TRBV7-3 and TRBJ2-7; D is possibly TRBD1 (6 bases). Trimming took 5 bases from V and 1 from J, leaving 15 bases between them. Germline V gene sequence: CDR1 SGHTA, CDR2 FQGTGA. This CDR3 comprises 15 residues. The CDR3 here is CASSLETGSSYEQYF. In DNA form, the CDR3 reads TGTGCCAGCAGCCTAGAGACAGGTTCTTCCTACGAGCAGTACTTC.

In its sample, this clone was seen many times. V is TRBV7-9 and J is TRBJ1-2; D possibly corresponds to TRBD1 (5 bases). V was clipped by 1 base and J by 3 bases, with 9 bases between them. This CDR3 region has 14 residues. CDR1 and CDR2 (germline): SEHNR, FQNEAQ (reference sequence). The DNA for the CDR3 is TGTGCCAGCAGCTTAGTTCCGGGACACTATGGCTACACCTTC. Residues: CASSLVPGHYGYTF.

This clone was counted once. The chain employs TRBV2 and TRBJ2-3; possibly TRBD2 for D (5 bases). This CDR3 spans 13 amino acids. V shed 4 bases and J shed 7 bases, with 12 bases lying between them. CDR1 is SNHLY, CDR2 FYNNEI, per germline. CDR3 in amino acids: CASSATRTNTQYF. For the CDR3, the DNA is TGTGCCAGCAGTGCCACTAGGACGAATACGCAGTATTTT.

J is TRBJ1-1 and V is TRBV27; a weak D match, TRBD1 (5 bases). The CDR3 consists of 14 residues. Looked up from germline, CDR1 is MNHEY and CDR2 is SMNVEV (reference sequence). Trimming stripped 5 bases from V and 10 bases from J, with 20 bases between. CDR3: CASSTHGTRHAAFF. The CDR3 DNA reads TGTGCCAGCAGTACCCATGGGACCCGCCATGCAGCTTTCTTT.

The V and J genes are TRBV5-4 and TRBJ2-1, with D possibly matching TRBD2 (5 bases). V dropped 0 bases and J dropped 10 bases, with 8 bases sitting between them. This CDR3 spans 12 amino acids. CDR1 and CDR2 (germline): SGHNT, YYREEE (reference sequence). The CDR3 is CASSLGGIEQFF. CDR3 sequence (DNA): TGTGCCAGCAGCTTGGGAGGGATCGAGCAGTTCTTC.

This sequence joins TRBV2 and TRBJ1-3; no clear D gene. Germline V gene sequence: CDR1 SNHLY, CDR2 FYNNEI. CDR3 size: 16 residues. The V end lost 1 base, the J end lost 0 bases, and 10 bases lay between the germline ends. The CDR3 here is CASSEEGSYSGNTIYF. The DNA of the CDR3 is TGTGCCAGCAGTGAAGAGGGTTCTTACTCTGGAAACACCATATATTTT.

The gene calls are TRBV18 and TRBJ1-1; D gene ambiguous. The length of the CDR3 is 14 residues. Trimming cost V 0 bases and J 6 bases, with 11 bases left between them. Germline lookup yields CDR1 KGHSH and CDR2 LQKENI. The DNA of the CDR3 is TGTGCCAGCTCACCACCGTCCGATTACGCTGAAGCTTTCTTT. Protein sequence: CASSPPSDYAEAFF. The whole variable domain, remainder taken from reference TRBV18 and TRBJ1-1, is NAGVMQNPRHLVRRRGQEARLRCSPMKGHSHVYWYRQLPEEGLKFMVYLQKENIIDESGMPKERFSAEFPKEGPSILRIQQVVRGDSAAYFCASSPPSDYAEAFFGQGTRLTVV.

This clone was seen once. The gene calls are TRBV7-9 and TRBJ1-2, with TRBD1 identical over 8 bases. CDR3 size: 14 residues. Trimming cost V 5 bases and J 4 bases; bases outside gene matches: 6. CDR1 and CDR2 (germline): SEHNR, FQNEAQ (reference sequence). This CDR3 reads CASSAQGAIYGYTF. Here the CDR3 DNA reads TGTGCCAGCAGCGCCCAGGGGGCGATCTATGGCTACACCTTC.

This clone came up once. This chain uses TRBV7-9 with TRBJ1-3; 8 bases are shared with TRBD1. The V gene's germline CDR1 is SEHNR and CDR2 FQNEAQ (reference sequence). CDR3 size: 15 residues. V shed 5 bases, J shed 0 bases, and the junction held 3 bases outside the gene matches. Here the CDR3 reads CASSRQGISGNTIYF. The CDR3 region has the DNA TGTGCCAGCAGCCGACAGGGGATCTCTGGAAACACCATATATTTT.

The chain has TRBV7-9 and TRBJ1-1, with D unclear. CDR3 length equals 13 residues. The ends were cut back, 2 bases at V and 1 base at J, with 5 bases in the middle. CDR1 is SEHNR, CDR2 FQNEAQ, per germline (reference sequence). CDR3 loop: CASSLQENTEAFF. The CDR3 DNA reads as TGTGCCAGCAGCTTACAGGAGAACACTGAAGCTTTCTTT.

The chain has TRBV5-1 and TRBJ1-2; D unclear. Trimming shortened V by 2 bases and J by 8 bases, and 16 bases separated the two germline ends. Germline V gene data show CDR1 as SGHRS and CDR2 as YFSETQ. CDR3 size: 14 residues. CDR3 residues: CASSLGNTGGGYTF. CDR3 nucleotides: TGCGCCAGCAGCTTAGGGAACACCGGAGGCGGCTACACCTTC. The variable domain in full, completed from reference TRBV5-1 and TRBJ1-2, reads KAGVTQTPRYLIKTRGQQVTLSCSPISGHRSVSWYQQTPGQGLQFLFEYFSETQRNKGNFPGRFSGRQFSNSRSEMNVSTLELGDSALYLCASSLGNTGGGYTFGSGTRLTVV.

The chain carries TRBV6-1 and TRBJ2-6; D not resolved. Germline loops: CDR1 MNHNS, CDR2 SASEGT. CDR3 length equals 15 residues. Trimming took 7 bases from V and 1 from J, leaving 11 bases between them. DNA for the CDR3: TGTGCCAGCAACGCTTATAAGTCTGGGGCCAACGTCCTGACTTTC. As protein: CASNAYKSGANVLTF.

The V and J genes are TRBV6-5 and TRBJ2-1, with a weak D call TRBD2 (6 bases). The CDR3 has 15 amino acids. V lost 4 bases to trimming and J lost 6 bases, with 16 bases between them. Germline CDR1 is MNHEY and CDR2 is SVGAGI. CDR3 DNA: TGTGCCAGCAGTTGGGAGAGACTAGGATTCAATGAGCAGTTCTTC. Amino acids: CASSWERLGFNEQFF.

The V gene is TRBV6-1, the J gene TRBJ1-4, with no clear D. There are 13 residues in the CDR3. V lost 10 bases, J lost 11 bases, and 20 bases lay in between. Germline loops: CDR1 MNHNS, CDR2 SASEGT. The CDR3: CATTLGRVGKLFF. In nucleotides, the CDR3 is TGTGCCACCACCCTAGGAAGGGTGGGTAAACTGTTTTTT.

In its sample, this clone was seen a few times. This rearrangement joins TRBV11-2 to TRBJ2-7; tentatively, D is TRBD1 (6 bases). The CDR3 loop spans 14 amino acids. V lost 5 bases, J lost 7 bases, and 18 bases lay in between. Germline V gives CDR1 SGHAT, CDR2 FQNNGV. Written as DNA, the CDR3 is TGTGCCAGCAGCCGTCCGAGAAGGGGACAAGAGCAGTACTTC. Protein product: CASSRPRRGQEQYF.

The chain is built from TRBV11-2 and TRBJ2-7; D is perhaps TRBD1 (5 bases). The CDR3 covers 14 residues. Between the trimmed V and J ends, which lost 1 base and 5 bases, there was a span of 12 bases. Germline-derived CDR1 and CDR2 are SGHAT and FQNNGV. The CDR3 sequence is CASSLGQGINEQYF. The CDR3 DNA is TGTGCCAGCAGCTTAGGCCAGGGAATCAACGAGCAGTACTTC.

This clone has more than one count but fewer than ten. J is TRBJ2-2 and V is TRBV4-2, with 13 nucleotides matching TRBD2. V was pared by 0 bases and J by 7 bases, with 5 bases of the junction left unmatched. The CDR3 runs 17 residues. The V gene's germline CDR1 is LGHNA and CDR2 YNFKEQ. CDR3 DNA sequence: TGTGCCAGCAGCCAAGAGGGGACTAGCGGGAACGTCGGGGAGCTGTTTTTT. Protein sequence: CASSQEGTSGNVGELFF.

This clone was recorded once. The rearrangement uses TRBV11-2 and TRBJ2-7, with 11 nucleotides matching TRBD2. V shed 5 bases and J 3 bases; nucleotides not matched to a gene: 15. The CDR3 runs to 18 residues. Germline-derived CDR1 and CDR2 are SGHAT and FQNNGV. CDR3 region: CASSQEVFLAGGNYEQYF. DNA of the CDR3: TGTGCCAGCAGCCAAGAAGTATTTTTAGCGGGGGGGAACTACGAGCAGTACTTC.